Following are 22 T cell receptor beta chains from one sample sequenced in a study of cytomegalovirus exposure and HLA in healthy donors. Both 60 Vbeta primers and 13 Jbeta primers went into the PCR. Repertoires were generated with immunoSEQ multiplex PCR, while TCRdb's copy carries only in-frame clones and drops some. The table shows about 160,000 clones, with approximately 80% occurring only once. The sample comprised PBMCs. These receptors originate from a man aged 45 to 65 in good health and CMV-seropositive.

This chain connects TRBV29-1 to TRBJ1-1; the match to TRBD1 covers 8 bases. The V gene's germline CDR1 is SQVTM and CDR2 ANQGSEA. The V segment lost 6 bases and the J segment 3 bases; nucleotides outside the gene matches: 3. The CDR3 spans 12 residues. For the CDR3, the DNA is TGCAGCGTACTACAGGGGGACACTGAAGCTTTCTTT. Residues: CSVLQGDTEAFF. The full variable domain, its missing parts supplied by reference TRBV29-1 and TRBJ1-1, is SAVISQKPSRDICQRGTSLTIQCQVDSQVTMMFWYRQQPGQSLTLIATANQGSEATYESGFVIDKFPISRPNLTFSTLTVSNMSPEDSSIYLCSVLQGDTEAFFGQGTRLTVV.

The chain uses TRBV9 and TRBJ2-5; TRBD1 matches at 10 bases. This CDR3 is built from 16 residues. Germline V gene lookup returns CDR1 SGDLS and CDR2 YYNGEE. Unmatched junction bases numbered 9, after V lost 3 bases and J lost 4 bases. The CDR3 coding sequence is TGTGCCAGCAGCGCAGGACAGGGGGAAGCGCGAGAGACCCAGTACTTC. Translation gives CASSAGQGEARETQYF. The whole variable domain, filled in from reference TRBV9 and TRBJ2-5, reads DSGVTQTPKHLITATGQRVTLRCSPRSGDLSVYWYQQSLDQGLQFLIQYYNGEERAKGNILERFSAQQFPDLHSELNLSSLELGDSALYFCASSAGQGEARETQYFGPGTRLLVL.

V gene TRBV7-9 combines with J gene TRBJ1-1; TRBD1 matches at 7 bases. Germline-derived CDR1 and CDR2 are SEHNR and FQNEAQ (reference sequence). Trimming took 5 bases from V and 9 from J; bases not matched to a gene: 12. CDR3 length: 14 residues. This CDR3 reads CASSPQGRRLKAFF. CDR3 coding DNA: TGTGCCAGCAGCCCACAGGGGCGCCGGCTAAAAGCTTTCTTT.

Concerning this clone: This specimen includes other DNA sequences encoding the same CDR3. The rearrangement joins TRBV28 to TRBJ1-3; 10 nucleotides agree with TRBD1. V trimming: 6 bases; J trimming: 2 bases; junction bases outside the gene matches: 4. The CDR3 sequence is 15 residues long. The V gene's germline CDR1 is MDHEN and CDR2 SYDVKM. The CDR3 coding sequence is TGTGCCAGCAGCCCCGGGACAGGGGCTGGAAACACCATATATTTT. Translation gives CASSPGTGAGNTIYF.

The chain is built from TRBV7-9 and TRBJ2-2; 11 bases line up with TRBD1. The CDR3 runs to 14 residues. Germline-derived CDR1 and CDR2 are SEHNR and FQNEAQ (reference sequence). With V trimmed by 10 bases and J by 4 bases, 5 bases remained unmatched. The CDR3 here is CATRDRGTTGELFF. CDR3 sequence (DNA): TGTGCCACCCGGGACAGGGGGACCACCGGGGAGCTGTTTTTT.

This clone has a single count. The chain has TRBV19 and TRBJ1-2, with 10 nucleotides matching TRBD1. The CDR3 spans 14 residues. Germline V gene sequence: CDR1 LNHDA, CDR2 SQIVND (reference sequence). The junction had 5 bases not matched to a gene; V was cut back by 4 bases and J by 6 bases. This CDR3 reads CASSRETGGNGYTF. The CDR3 coding sequence is TGTGCCAGTAGTAGAGAGACAGGGGGCAATGGCTACACCTTC.

This chain joins TRBV12-5 and TRBJ2-7; possible D gene TRBD1, 5 bases. V lost 8 bases to trimming and J lost 0 bases, with 11 bases between them. Germline loops: CDR1 LGHNT, CDR2 FRNRAP. The CDR3 covers 13 residues. The CDR3 bases are TGTGCTAGTTCCTTAGGGGTCTCCTACGAGCAGTACTTC. Translating it yields CASSLGVSYEQYF.

V gene TRBV6-5 combines with J gene TRBJ1-1; maybe TRBD1 (6 bases). V lost 0 bases and J lost 3, with 11 bases in between. Germline CDR1 and CDR2: MNHEY and SVGAGI. This CDR3 is 15 amino acids long. The CDR3 sequence is CASSYSGDTHTEAFF. In nucleotides, the CDR3 is TGTGCCAGCAGTTACTCTGGGGACACCCACACTGAAGCTTTCTTT.

A note on this clone: One end of the junction varies from germline; a read error may be responsible. The identical CDR3 is also encoded by other nucleotide sequences in the sample. The CDR3 protein is CASRGVNTEAFF. The CDR3 DNA sequence: TGTGCCAGCCGGGGGGTGAACACTGAGGCTTTCTTT. The V gene is TRBV9, the J gene TRBJ1-1; TRBD1 might be the D (5 bases). This CDR3 is built from 12 residues. From germline, CDR1 is SGDLS and CDR2 YYNGEE.

The genes are TRBV19 and TRBJ1-6, with D unclear. This CDR3 is 13 amino acids long. The V end lost 4 bases, the J end lost 9 bases, and 10 bases lay between the germline ends. Germline V CDR1 and CDR2: LNHDA, SQIVND (reference sequence). CDR3 nucleotides: TGTGCCAGTAGTACCCTATCCACTTCACCCCTCCACTTT. Translated, it gives CASSTLSTSPLHF.

The genes are TRBV7-8 and TRBJ2-7, with 8 bases aligning to TRBD1. Germline CDR1 SGHVS, CDR2 FQNEAQ. This CDR3 has 12 residues. J was trimmed by 12 bases and V by 6 bases; bases with no gene match: 10. CDR3 protein: CASRTRTGTAYF. The CDR3 coding sequence is TGTGCCAGCAGAACCCGGACAGGGACAGCGTACTTC.

V usage is TRBV5-1 and J usage is TRBJ2-5; TRBD1 agrees at 9 bases. The CDR3 has 13 residues. Losses at the gene ends were 4 bases for V and 5 bases for J; bases not matched to a gene: 3. CDR1 is SGHRS and CDR2 is YFSETQ in the germline V gene. The CDR3 bases are TGCGCCAGCAGCATCGGGACAGGGGAGACCCAGTACTTC. This translates into CASSIGTGETQYF.

This sequence joins TRBV10-3 and TRBJ2-7, with 10 positions matching TRBD1. CDR1 and CDR2 (germline): ENHRY, SYGVKD. V gave up 3 bases and J gave up 4 bases; unmatched junction bases: 6. This CDR3 spans 15 amino acids. CDR3: CAISEPRQGAYEQYF. CDR3 DNA sequence: TGTGCCATCAGTGAACCACGACAGGGGGCTTACGAGCAGTACTTC.

This chain uses TRBV7-6 with TRBJ2-3; D not certain. Germline assignment: CDR1 SGHVS and CDR2 FNYEAQ. The CDR3 spans 15 residues. Between the trimmed V and J ends, which lost 3 bases and 0 bases, there was a span of 10 bases. The CDR3 nucleotides are TGTGCCAGCAGCTTCATCGGGTCTAGCACAGATACGCAGTATTTT. Residues: CASSFIGSSTDTQYF.

This sequence joins TRBV7-2 and TRBJ1-3; D call uncertain. Germline V gene lookup returns CDR1 SGHTA and CDR2 FQGNSA. The ends were cut back, 2 bases at V and 0 bases at J, with 11 bases in the middle. The CDR3 runs to 16 residues. The CDR3: CASSLLRMNSGNTIYF. CDR3 in DNA: TGTGCCAGCAGCTTATTGCGGATGAACTCTGGAAACACCATATATTTT. Based on the CDR3 plus reference TRBV7-2 and TRBJ1-3, the full variable domain is GAGVSQSPSNKVTEKGKDVELRCDPISGHTALYWYRQSLGQGLEFLIYFQGNSAPDKSGLPSDRFSAERTGGSVSTLTIQRTQQEDSAVYLCASSLLRMNSGNTIYFGEGSWLTVV.

The V call is TRBV6-5, the J call TRBJ1-6; D unclear. The CDR3 runs to 15 residues. Between the trimmed V and J ends, which lost 2 bases and 4 bases, there was a span of 9 bases. Germline V lookup: CDR1 MNHEY, CDR2 SVGAGI. The CDR3 reads CASSYGSTYNSPLHF. CDR3 in DNA: TGTGCCAGCAGTTACGGGAGCACATATAATTCACCCCTCCACTTT.

The rearrangement joins TRBV11-3 to TRBJ1-1; D is unclear. Germline CDR1 SGHNT, CDR2 YENEEA. The CDR3 is 13 residues long. Deletions cut 5 bases from V and 1 base from J, with 8 bases between. For the CDR3, the DNA is TGTGCCAGCAGCCTGACACCGAACACTGAAGCTTTCTTT. Translation gives CASSLTPNTEAFF.

This chain joins TRBV28 and TRBJ2-4, with D perhaps TRBD1 (6 bases). Trimming took off 3 bases at V and 5 bases at J, with 14 bases between the two ends. The V gene's germline CDR1 is MDHEN and CDR2 SYDVKM. This CDR3 region has 15 residues. The CDR3 reads CASSLSVTGQNIQYF. CDR3 coding DNA: TGTGCCAGCAGTTTGTCTGTGACAGGCCAAAACATTCAGTACTTC.

The V gene is TRBV9, the J gene TRBJ2-7, with a possible D match to TRBD1 (6 bases). The V end lost 3 bases, the J end lost 6 bases, and 16 bases lay between the germline ends. The CDR3 covers 14 residues. CDR1 and CDR2 (germline): SGDLS, YYNGEE. CDR3 in amino acids: CASSATTGAIEQYF. The CDR3 DNA follows: TGTGCCAGCAGCGCCACGACAGGAGCCATCGAGCAGTACTTC.

This clone has only one observation. The genes are TRBV6-6 and TRBJ2-7; D is uncertain. V was pared by 6 bases and J by 3 bases, with 12 bases between. There are 13 residues in the CDR3. Germline V gene lookup returns CDR1 MNHNY and CDR2 SVGAGI (reference sequence). The CDR3 nucleotides read TGTGCCAGCAGACCGACAATCCTCTACGAGCAGTACTTC. Protein: CASRPTILYEQYF.

This clone was observed once. The chain is built from TRBV7-3 and TRBJ1-2; D ambiguous. CDR1 and CDR2 (germline): SGHTA, FQGTGA. This CDR3 is 14 amino acids long. The V end was cut by 3 bases, the J end by 2 bases, with 10 bases between. CDR3 region: CASSFPPGNYGYTF. CDR3 DNA: TGTGCCAGCAGCTTCCCCCCGGGAAACTATGGCTACACCTTC. Full variable domain (outside the CDR3, taken from reference TRBV7-3 and TRBJ1-2): GAGVSQTPSNKVTEKGKYVELRCDPISGHTALYWYRQSLGQGPEFLIYFQGTGAADDSGLPNDRFFAVRPEGSVSTLKIQRTERGDSAVYLCASSFPPGNYGYTFGSGTRLTVV.

The rearrangement links TRBV19 to TRBJ1-4; 9 positions agree with TRBD1. Looked up from germline, CDR1 is LNHDA and CDR2 is SQIVND (reference sequence). The CDR3 covers 15 residues. J was trimmed by 8 bases and V by 2 bases; bases with no gene match: 6. The CDR3 is CASSIYGTGNEKLFF. CDR3 sequence (DNA): TGTGCCAGTAGTATATACGGGACAGGGAACGAAAAACTGTTTTTT.